One sample yielded the 25 T cell receptor beta chains listed below, sequenced in a study of cytomegalovirus exposure and HLA in healthy donors. PCR involved 60 Vbeta and 13 Jbeta primers. Here immunoSEQ multiplex PCR was the method, and the copy in TCRdb shows in-frame clones only, minus some. Among about 70,000 clones listed, more than 80% were seen once. Sequenced sample: PBMCs. Every receptor here comes from a woman in her twenties or thirties in good health and CMV-seronegative.

The chain recombines TRBV7-6 with TRBJ2-5; 9 nucleotides agree with TRBD1. The germline V gene has CDR1 SGHVS and CDR2 FNYEAQ. The CDR3 contains 14 residues. The junction had 4 bases not matched to a gene; V was cut back by 4 bases and J by 4 bases. CDR3 sequence reads: CASSSGQGGETQYF. The DNA for the CDR3 is TGTGCCAGCAGCTCGGGACAGGGAGGAGAGACCCAGTACTTC.

V and J are TRBV2 and TRBJ1-2, with 8 bases aligning to TRBD1. After removal of 6 bases from V and 8 bases from J, the junction contained 8 bases not matched to a gene. The CDR3 consists of 13 residues. CDR1 and CDR2 from the germline V gene are SNHLY and FYNNEI. CDR3 DNA: TGTGCCAGCAGAGCGACAGGGGAAGTGGGCTACACCTTC. Its translation: CASRATGEVGYTF.

The chain has TRBV9 and TRBJ2-3; 11 bases fit TRBD2. CDR3 length: 16 amino acids. After removal of 0 bases from V and 5 bases from J, the junction contained 5 bases not matched to a gene. The V gene's germline CDR1 is SGDLS and CDR2 YYNGEE. The CDR3 bases are TGTGCCAGCAGCGTAGCACTAGCGGGAGTTTTAGATACGCAGTATTTT. Its protein is CASSVALAGVLDTQYF.

The V gene is TRBV6-1, the J gene TRBJ1-2; 10 bases line up with TRBD1. The germline V gene has CDR1 MNHNS and CDR2 SASEGT. This CDR3 has 15 amino acids. V was pared by 3 bases and J by 7 bases, with 8 bases of the junction left unmatched. The CDR3 DNA is TGTGCCAGCAGTGATAGGGACAGGGGTATATTTGGCTACACCTTC. Its protein product is CASSDRDRGIFGYTF.

J is TRBJ2-5 and V is TRBV11-1; TRBD2 aligns across 7 bases. The junction had 8 bases not matched to a gene; V was cut back by 6 bases and J by 1 base. Germline values: CDR1 SGHAT, CDR2 FQDESV (reference sequence). This CDR3 region has 15 residues. Here the CDR3 reads CASSAGGETQETQYF. The CDR3 DNA sequence: TGTGCCAGCAGTGCTGGGGGGGAGACCCAAGAGACCCAGTACTTC.

This chain uses TRBV10-3 with TRBJ2-1; 12 nucleotides align to TRBD2. The CDR3 is 17 amino acids. Germline V gene sequence: CDR1 ENHRY, CDR2 SYGVKD. V trimming: 7 bases; J trimming: 7 bases; junction bases outside the gene matches: 14. The chain's CDR3 is CAITPSSGRGQGNEQFF. Here the CDR3 DNA reads TGTGCCATCACCCCATCTAGCGGGAGGGGGCAGGGGAATGAGCAGTTCTTC.

The count of this clone is one. The chain employs TRBV25-1 and TRBJ1-4, with D possibly being TRBD1 (6 bases). V was pared by 0 bases and J by 6 bases, with 8 bases between. Germline CDR1 is MGHDK and CDR2 is SYGVNS. This CDR3 region has 14 residues. Here the CDR3 reads CASSEYPGDEKLFF. CDR3 nucleotides: TGTGCCAGCAGTGAATATCCAGGGGATGAAAAACTGTTTTTT.

The V call is TRBV12-2, the J call TRBJ1-2; TRBD1, the table's D call, was not compared with the DNA. TRBV12-2 is termed a pseudogene. This CDR3 is 17 amino acids long. The DNA for the CDR3 is TGTGCAAGTCGCCTGACCCTCCGAGACAGGGGAGACTATGGCTACACCTTC. The encoded protein is CASRLTLRDRGDYGYTF.

The rearrangement links TRBV7-9 to TRBJ1-2; 9 nucleotides match TRBD1. CDR3 length equals 13 residues. The ends lost 6 bases at V and 4 bases at J; junction bases unmatched: 3. Germline CDR1 is SEHNR and CDR2 is FQNEAQ (reference sequence). The CDR3, as DNA: TGTGCCAGCAGGGACAGGGGTACCTATGGCTACACCTTC. It translates to CASRDRGTYGYTF.

The CDR3 spells CASSLVVSIGGHEQFF. CDR3 nucleotide sequence: TGCGCCAGCAGCCTTGTTGTGTCGATAGGGGGCCATGAGCAGTTCTTC. The J gene is TRBJ2-1, the V gene TRBV5-1, with 7 positions matching TRBD1. Germline V gives CDR1 SGHRS, CDR2 YFSETQ. The ends lost 4 bases at V and 8 bases at J; junction bases unmatched: 15. The CDR3 is made up of 16 amino acids.

V gene TRBV7-9 combines with J gene TRBJ2-1, with 14 bases that match TRBD2. This CDR3 is built from 19 residues. V shed 8 bases, J shed 7 bases, and the junction held 19 bases outside the gene matches. CDR1 and CDR2 (germline): SEHNR, FQNEAQ (reference sequence). The CDR3 here is CASALVGVRTSGRRNEQFF. The DNA for the CDR3 is TGTGCCAGCGCTTTGGTCGGGGTCCGGACTAGCGGGAGGAGGAATGAGCAGTTCTTC.

The chain uses TRBV30 and TRBJ1-5; 7 bases agree with TRBD1. The V gene's germline CDR1 is GTSNPN and CDR2 SVGIG (reference sequence). The CDR3 is made up of 15 amino acids. J gave up 4 bases and V 0 bases, and 6 bases lay outside the gene matches. The CDR3 DNA is TGTGCCTGGAGTGTAGGGACAGCCGGGAATCAGCCCCAGCATTTT. Encoded protein: CAWSVGTAGNQPQHF.

This chain joins TRBV11-3 and TRBJ2-1; 12 nucleotides line up with TRBD2. Germline trimming cut 5 bases from V and 4 bases from J; bases unmatched to any gene: 6. This CDR3 is 16 amino acids long. CDR1 and CDR2 from the germline V gene are SGHNT and YENEEA. CDR3 DNA: TGTGCCAGCAGCCCCCGGACTAGCGGGAAATACAATGAGCAGTTCTTC. Protein product: CASSPRTSGKYNEQFF.

This clone was counted once. CDR3 DNA sequence: TGTGCCAGCAGTCAGCCGGGACACATTAATAATTCACCCCTCCACTTT. Encoded protein: CASSQPGHINNSPLHF. V gene TRBV21-1 combines with J gene TRBJ1-6; no DNA check was done on the table's D call, TRBD1. TRBV21-1 is labeled a pseudogene. The CDR3 is 16 residues long.

The chain carries TRBV5-3 and TRBJ2-2, with 10 bases aligning to TRBD2. TRBV5-3 is an ORF; its function is uncertain. Trimming at V came to 0 bases and at J to 7 bases, leaving 6 bases not matched to a gene. This CDR3 has 16 residues. CDR3 region: CARSLVLAGAHGELFF. CDR3 bases: TGTGCCAGAAGCTTGGTGCTAGCGGGAGCTCACGGGGAGCTGTTTTTT.

In nucleotides, the CDR3 is TGTGCCAGCAGTTTTCGACAGGGGGCTTTCGTGAACACTGAAGCTTTCTTT. Protein sequence: CASSFRQGAFVNTEAFF. The rearrangement uses TRBV27 and TRBJ1-1, with TRBD1 identical over 10 bases. The CDR3 covers 17 residues. Trimming at V came to 3 bases and at J to 0 bases, leaving 7 bases not matched to a gene. Per germline, CDR1 MNHEY and CDR2 SMNVEV (reference sequence).

The genes are TRBV4-2 and TRBJ1-4; TRBD1 might be the D (6 bases). Germline loops: CDR1 LGHNA, CDR2 YNFKEQ. This CDR3 region has 15 residues. Trimming removed 2 bases at V and 4 bases at J, with 11 bases between. The CDR3 protein is CASSQLGQFNEKLFF. The CDR3 DNA follows: TGTGCCAGCAGCCAACTTGGACAGTTTAATGAAAAACTGTTTTTT.

This chain connects TRBV7-8 to TRBJ1-3; a possible D gene is TRBD1 (5 bases). V was cut by 1 base and J by 0 bases, with 13 bases left in between. The CDR3 has 17 residues. CDR1 and CDR2 (germline): SGHVS, FQNEAQ. CDR3 sequence: CASSLVFGGTSGNTIYF. In DNA form, the CDR3 reads TGTGCCAGCAGCTTAGTATTCGGGGGTACCTCTGGAAACACCATATATTTT.

This sequence joins TRBV28 and TRBJ2-1; 7 bases are shared with TRBD1. The trim removed 7 bases at V and 7 bases at J, leaving 7 bases unmatched. Germline V CDR1 and CDR2: MDHEN, SYDVKM. The CDR3 runs 13 residues. In DNA, the CDR3 is TGTGCCAGCACCGACGGGACAGTTAATGAGCAGTTCTTC. Translation: CASTDGTVNEQFF.

This chain joins TRBV6-6 and TRBJ2-2; TRBD2 matches 10 bases. CDR1 MNHNY and CDR2 SVGAGI come from the germline V gene (reference sequence). V lost 5 bases, J lost 4 bases, and 7 bases stayed unmatched. The CDR3 has 16 amino acids. The CDR3 spells CASSGPGLASTGELFF. In DNA form, the CDR3 reads TGTGCCAGCAGTGGCCCGGGACTAGCGAGCACCGGGGAGCTGTTTTTT.

This clone was counted a few times. As DNA, the CDR3 is TGTGCCAGCAGTCGGACAGGGGACGAGCAGTACTTC. It yields the protein CASSRTGDEQYF. The rearrangement links TRBV6-5 to TRBJ2-7; 9 bases agree with TRBD1. Germline V gives CDR1 MNHEY, CDR2 SVGAGI. This CDR3 spans 12 amino acids. The J segment lost 5 bases and the V segment lost 5 bases, leaving 1 base of the junction unmatched.

This clone was detected a few times. The J gene is TRBJ1-2, the V gene TRBV6-4; D gene unclear. CDR1 and CDR2 from the germline V gene are MRHNA and SNTAGT. V lost 4 bases, J lost 8 bases, and 17 bases lay in between. The CDR3 is 14 amino acids. CDR3: CASSGIFGVGGYTF. DNA for the CDR3: TGTGCCAGCAGTGGTATCTTCGGGGTTGGGGGCTACACCTTC.

The chain uses TRBV6-1 and TRBJ2-5; TRBD2 matches 8 bases. V lost 3 bases, J lost 5 bases, and 8 bases stayed unmatched. The germline gives CDR1 MNHNS, CDR2 SASEGT. The CDR3 spans 15 residues. The CDR3 reads CASSEVSGTPETQYF. The CDR3 DNA reads as TGTGCCAGCAGTGAGGTTAGCGGGACGCCGGAGACCCAGTACTTC.

This chain uses TRBV11-3 with TRBJ1-1, with D unresolved. The CDR3 is 14 residues long. Trimming stripped 5 bases from V and 0 bases from J, with 10 bases between. Germline-derived CDR1 and CDR2 are SGHNT and YENEEA. CDR3 amino acids: CASSHRSMNTEAFF. For the CDR3, the DNA is TGTGCCAGCAGCCACCGGAGCATGAACACTGAAGCTTTCTTT.

Remarks on this clone: Its ends do not fully match the called genes, so a read error is possible. V and J are TRBV7-7 and TRBJ2-2, with D perhaps TRBD2 (5 bases). Germline V gives CDR1 SSHAT, CDR2 FNYEAQ (reference sequence). This CDR3 has 13 amino acids. This CDR3 is CASSLAGAGELFF. The CDR3, as DNA: TGTGCTAGCAGCTTAGCCGGGGCCGGGGAGCTGTTTTTT.